Below, 14 T cell receptor beta chains from the same sample are listed, as sequenced in a study of T cell responses to AZD1222 COVID-19 vaccine. The table came from immunoSEQ multiplex PCR; TCRdb's copy has only in-frame clones and leaves some out. Of some 120,000 clones in the sample, over 75% were seen once. The sequences come from peripheral blood, collected on day 0 of AZD1222 vaccination. These receptors originate from an adult in good health.

The chain links TRBV10-1 to TRBJ1-1; D is perhaps TRBD1 (6 bases). The CDR3 is 14 residues long. Trimming took 2 bases from V and 0 from J, leaving 7 bases between them. Germline CDR1 is WNHNN and CDR2 is SYGVQD (reference sequence). CDR3 sequence (DNA): TGCGCCAGCAGTGAGAACAGGGTGAACACTGAAGCTTTCTTT. Protein sequence: CASSENRVNTEAFF.

This chain joins TRBV5-4 and TRBJ2-7; TRBD2 might be the D (5 bases). The CDR3 extends over 13 amino acids. Trimming took 4 bases from V and 4 from J, leaving 12 bases between them. CDR1 and CDR2 from the germline V gene are SGHNT and YYREEE (reference sequence). The CDR3 nucleotides are TGTGCCAGCAGCCCTGGAGGCGAGTACGAGCAGTACTTC. Translation: CASSPGGEYEQYF.

This chain connects TRBV9 to TRBJ1-4, with 9 nucleotides matching TRBD1. The CDR3 runs 17 residues. Germline V lookup: CDR1 SGDLS, CDR2 YYNGEE. Trimming took 3 bases from V and 4 from J; bases not matched to a gene: 10. In nucleotides, the CDR3 is TGTGCCAGCAGCGGCCATATCCCGGGACAGGGTAATGAAAAACTGTTTTTT. As protein: CASSGHIPGQGNEKLFF.

This chain connects TRBV3-1 (or the pseudogene TRBV3-2) to TRBJ2-7; 7 bases align to TRBD2. The CDR3 has 14 residues. Unmatched junction bases numbered 5, after V lost 0 bases and J lost 6 bases. The V gene's germline CDR1 is LGHDT and CDR2 YNNKEL (reference sequence). Here the CDR3 DNA reads TGTGCCAGCAGCCAAGACGCGGGAGCCTGCGAGCAGTACTTC. Residues: CASSQDAGACEQYF.

This clone has just a few counts. In DNA form, the CDR3 reads TGTGCCAGCAGCCCTTCACTTTCGACGGAATGGAATGGAAACACCATATATTTT. It specifies CASSPSLSTEWNGNTIYF. The chain recombines TRBV3-1 (or the pseudogene TRBV3-2) with TRBJ1-3; D is unresolved. CDR1 and CDR2 from the germline V gene are LGHDT and YNNKEL (reference sequence). The CDR3 length is 18 residues. V lost 4 bases and J 3 bases, leaving 22 bases between the germline ends.

This sequence joins TRBV7-3 and TRBJ1-1; D is unresolved. Trimming removed 1 base at V and 1 base at J, with 7 bases between. Germline-derived CDR1 and CDR2 are SGHTA and FQGTGA. CDR3 length: 14 amino acids. CDR3 residues: CASSLKRKNTEAFF. CDR3 sequence (DNA): TGTGCCAGCAGCTTAAAGCGCAAGAACACTGAAGCTTTCTTT.

In this sample, this clone turned up once. This chain uses TRBV11-2 with TRBJ1-2; possibly TRBD1 for D (5 bases). The CDR3 contains 13 residues. Trimming left V 0 bases short and J 5 bases short, with 7 bases between. Germline loops: CDR1 SGHAT, CDR2 FQNNGV. CDR3 region: CASSLDRDYGYTF. CDR3 DNA sequence: TGTGCCAGCAGCTTAGACAGGGATTATGGCTACACCTTC.

This clone has a single count. The chain has TRBV7-2 and TRBJ2-1; D call uncertain. The CDR3 runs to 12 residues. The germline V gene encodes CDR1 SGHTA and CDR2 FQGNSA. Trimming took off 7 bases at V and 6 bases at J, with 10 bases between the two ends. CDR3 region: CASNKILNEQFF. The CDR3 DNA reads as TGTGCCAGCAATAAGATTCTCAATGAGCAGTTCTTC.

The rearrangement uses TRBV6-5 and TRBJ2-5; the D is unclear. CDR3 length: 11 amino acids. Trimming stripped 6 bases from V and 4 bases from J, with 6 bases between. Germline V gene lookup returns CDR1 MNHEY and CDR2 SVGAGI. The CDR3 sequence: CASRRLETQYF. CDR3 DNA: TGTGCCAGCAGGCGACTAGAGACCCAGTACTTC.

The chain uses TRBV14 and TRBJ2-1; possible D gene TRBD1, 6 bases. Germline V gene lookup returns CDR1 SGHDN and CDR2 FVKESK. V shed 0 bases and J shed 5 bases, with 14 bases lying between them. This CDR3 comprises 16 residues. CDR3 amino acids: CASSQDYGRGNNEQFF. As DNA, the CDR3 is TGTGCCAGCAGCCAAGATTATGGCAGGGGCAACAATGAGCAGTTCTTC.

This clone was observed once. The genes are TRBV7-8 and TRBJ1-5; TRBD1 matches at 8 bases. This CDR3 region has 15 residues. Per the germline V gene, CDR1 is SGHVS and CDR2 is FQNEAQ. V lost 5 bases, J lost 6 bases, and 9 bases stayed unmatched. The CDR3 nucleotides are TGTGCCAGCAGCGACGGACAGGGCAGGGGTCAGCCCCAGCATTTT. Encoded protein: CASSDGQGRGQPQHF.

V gene TRBV6-5 combines with J gene TRBJ2-7, with 10 bases fitting TRBD1. The CDR3 totals 14 residues. The germline V gene has CDR1 MNHEY and CDR2 SVGAGI. V trimming: 8 bases; J trimming: 0 bases; junction bases outside the gene matches: 4. In DNA, the CDR3 is TGTGCCAGCGGGAGGACAGGGGGCTCCTACGAGCAGTACTTC. The encoded protein is CASGRTGGSYEQYF.

The sample holds one count of this clone. This chain links TRBV4-1 with TRBJ2-7; 7 bases fit TRBD1. The CDR3 has 15 amino acids. Germline V lookup: CDR1 MGHRA, CDR2 YSYEKL. V lost 1 base, J lost 2 bases, and 5 bases stayed unmatched. The CDR3 bases are TGCGCCAGCAGCCAAGTCGACAGGGTAACCTACGAGCAGTACTTC. Translation: CASSQVDRVTYEQYF.

The rearrangement joins TRBV5-1 to TRBJ2-7; tentatively, D is TRBD1 (6 bases). Germline lookup yields CDR1 SGHRS and CDR2 YFSETQ. This CDR3 region has 17 residues. V was trimmed by 5 bases and J by 0 bases, leaving 21 bases between them. Written as DNA, the CDR3 is TGCGCCAGCAGACCGGTCCAGGGGAGCCCATTCTCCTACGAGCAGTACTTC. This translates into CASRPVQGSPFSYEQYF.